This T cell receptor (beta chain) was retrieved from a study of monozygotic twins with inflammatory bowel disease. Whole blood without T cell sorting served as the source of isolated total RNA. Eight separate reactions per sample yielded the cDNA. TCRdb re-called the 5' RACE reads and catalogs CDR3 proteins one per entry, DNA excluded. The repertoire table contains roughly 330,000 distinct CDR3 sequences. Worth noting for this clonotype: Its antigen is unidentified.

Whole-study findings and limits: A single strong IBD-associated signal or clonotype was not supported by the findings. Patients got different immunosuppressive treatments, which may have made their repertoires more variable.

Sequenced: blood. This clonotype originated in a human donor with ulcerative colitis or Crohn's disease, or a healthy co-twin of an affected twin (not recorded which).

This CDR3 is CASSGAGAYEQYF. The rearrangement joins TRBV25-1 to TRBJ2-7; TCRdb selects TRBD1, and the lack of DNA leaves this call unchecked. The CDR3 consists of 13 residues. Germline V lookup: CDR1 MGHDK, CDR2 SYGVNS.